The 9 T cell receptor beta chains below come from one sample, sequenced in a study of cytomegalovirus exposure and HLA in healthy donors. A multiplex PCR was run with 60 Vbeta primers and 13 Jbeta primers. Profiling relied on immunoSEQ multiplex PCR, and the TCRdb table lists in-frame clones only, not all of them. The table includes around 150,000 clones, around 70% detected once. Sequenced: PBMCs. The receptor source for this set is a man in his forties or fifties in good health and CMV-seronegative.

The chain combines TRBV5-6 with TRBJ2-7; D might be TRBD2 (6 bases). Germline V gene data show CDR1 as SGHDT and CDR2 as YYEEEE. The V end lost 1 base, the J end lost 2 bases, and 10 bases lay between the germline ends. This CDR3 contains 14 residues. The CDR3 protein is CASSLSGETYEQYF. The CDR3 DNA reads as TGTGCCAGCAGCTTGTCGGGGGAGACCTACGAGCAGTACTTC.

The chain links TRBV7-2 to TRBJ1-1; tentatively, D is TRBD1 (6 bases). Trimming left V 3 bases short and J 1 base short, with 15 bases between. The CDR3 has 16 amino acids. From germline, CDR1 is SGHTA and CDR2 FQGNSA. The CDR3, as DNA: TGTGCCAGCAGCTTCCGCTTGACAGGACCGAACACTGAAGCTTTCTTT. Translation gives CASSFRLTGPNTEAFF.

This clone was detected only once. J is TRBJ2-3 and V is TRBV13; 8 bases are a match to TRBD2. The germline V gene encodes CDR1 PRHDT and CDR2 FYEKMQ (reference sequence). After removal of 0 bases from V and 2 bases from J, the junction contained 7 bases not matched to a gene. The CDR3 contains 17 residues. CDR3 region: CASSLGTSGAHTDTQYF. CDR3 DNA: TGTGCCAGCAGCTTAGGTACTAGCGGAGCACACACAGATACGCAGTATTTT.

The chain employs TRBV6-5 and TRBJ2-7, with 8 bases matching TRBD1. This CDR3 is built from 16 residues. Germline V gives CDR1 MNHEY, CDR2 SVGAGI. Trimming cost V 2 bases and J 3 bases; bases outside gene matches: 9. CDR3 in amino acids: CASSYLFGQGGYEQYF. The CDR3 nucleotides read TGTGCCAGCAGTTACCTCTTTGGACAGGGTGGCTACGAGCAGTACTTC.

The rearrangement uses TRBV28 and TRBJ2-5; D unclear. The CDR3 is 14 residues long. The V end lost 3 bases, the J end lost 0 bases, and 8 bases lay between the germline ends. From germline, CDR1 is MDHEN and CDR2 SYDVKM. CDR3 sequence reads: CASSFGGYQETQYF. CDR3 DNA: TGTGCCAGCAGTTTCGGCGGATACCAAGAGACCCAGTACTTC.

The chain is built from TRBV29-1 and TRBJ2-1; unclear D gene. The CDR3 spans 12 residues. CDR1 SQVTM and CDR2 ANQGSEA come from the germline V gene. V lost 6 bases and J 5 bases, leaving 11 bases between the germline ends. The chain's CDR3 is CSVPLLDNEQFF. For the CDR3, the DNA is TGCAGCGTACCCCTTTTAGACAATGAGCAGTTCTTC.

This clone appeared a few times. V usage is TRBV5-1 and J usage is TRBJ2-1; 13 bases line up with TRBD2. This CDR3 has 17 residues. Germline-derived CDR1 and CDR2 are SGHRS and YFSETQ. Germline trimming cut 0 bases from V and 10 bases from J; bases unmatched to any gene: 10. This chain's CDR3 is CASSLAPGLAGVQEQFF. CDR3 sequence (DNA): TGCGCCAGCAGCTTGGCCCCCGGACTAGCGGGAGTTCAAGAGCAGTTCTTC. Together with reference TRBV5-1 and TRBJ2-1, the CDR3 gives the full variable domain: KAGVTQTPRYLIKTRGQQVTLSCSPISGHRSVSWYQQTPGQGLQFLFEYFSETQRNKGNFPGRFSGRQFSNSRSEMNVSTLELGDSALYLCASSLAPGLAGVQEQFFGPGTRLTVL.

DNA of the CDR3: TGTGCCAGCAGCTTACAGATCTCTGGGGCCAACGTCCTGACTTTC. Residues: CASSLQISGANVLTF. The gene calls are TRBV7-9 and TRBJ2-6; D call uncertain. V was cut by 2 bases and J by 0 bases, with 5 bases left in between. The germline gives CDR1 SEHNR, CDR2 FQNEAQ (reference sequence). The CDR3 length is 15 residues.

This chain joins TRBV6-6 and TRBJ2-1; a weak D match, TRBD1 (6 bases). V was pared by 5 bases and J by 7 bases, with 9 bases between. From germline, CDR1 is MNHNY and CDR2 SVGAGI (reference sequence). The length of the CDR3 is 12 residues. CDR3 coding DNA: TGTGCCAGCAGTCTCCAGGGGAATGAGCAGTTCTTC. The encoded protein is CASSLQGNEQFF.